This T cell receptor beta chain comes out of a study of blood T cell repertoires in COVID-19. Study-level information: Specimens from acute and convalescent COVID-19 originated in the United States, Italy and Spain. PBMCs, B-cell-depleted T cells, or T cells were the source of the cDNA or gDNA that made up the material.

Original analysis: Estimation of nucleated cell counts was performed using reference gene primer amplification. Sequencing was performed with immunoSEQ multiplex PCR; in TCRdb, only in-frame clones are kept and a portion is missing. V, J and clone size are those of that table, while D and trimming were read from the DNA. The sample has hundreds of thousands of clones; nearly 90% are singletons. Trimming stripped 3 bases from V and 8 bases from J, with 8 bases between. The CDR3 is 13 residues long. This clonotype was sampled from a human donor in a cohort sampled during active COVID-19. The chain couples TRBV12-3 or TRBV12-4 to TRBJ1-6; D gene unclear. Material: peripheral blood. The CDR3 sequence: CASSFRVDSPLHF. For the CDR3, the DNA is TGTGCCAGCAGTTTCCGAGTAGATTCACCCCTCCACTTT.